Listed here is a single TCR beta chain. The data stem from a study of blood T cell repertoires in COVID-19. The V gene's germline CDR1 is SQVTM and CDR2 ANQGSEA. V was shortened by 1 base and J by 2 bases, with 11 bases between the two germline ends. The CDR3 has 15 residues. TCRdb keeps only in-frame clones here, not all; method: immunoSEQ multiplex PCR. The repertoire has about 89,000 clones, about 80% of them found once; the top ten carry roughly a tenth. This clonotype was sampled from a man aged 65-85 years with acute or convalescent COVID-19. Sequenced input: peripheral blood. The gene calls are TRBV29-1 and TRBJ1-4; D remains ambiguous. CDR3 nucleotides: TGCAGCGTTGAAGTAAAACGGGGTACTAATGAAAAACTGTTTTTT. Translation gives CSVEVKRGTNEKLFF.